This T cell receptor (beta chain) was recorded in a study of T cell responses to AZD1222 COVID-19 vaccine. The method was immunoSEQ multiplex PCR; TCRdb's version includes in-frame clones alone and lacks a portion of them. The sample records roughly 77,000 clones, 88% being singletons. Germline lookup yields CDR1 LNHDA and CDR2 SQIVND (reference sequence). V was shortened by 1 base and J by 0 bases, with 7 bases between the two germline ends. This CDR3 is 15 amino acids long. This clone has only a few counts. The specimen comprised peripheral blood, sampled on day 0 of MenACWY control vaccination. The clonotype comes from an adult in good health. J is TRBJ1-5 and V is TRBV19; D is ambiguous. CDR3 loop: CASSIGTYSNQPQHF. In nucleotides, the CDR3 is TGTGCCAGTAGTATAGGAACCTATAGCAATCAGCCCCAGCATTTT. Looking up the rest from reference TRBV19 and TRBJ1-5 gives the full variable domain: DGGITQSPKYLFRKEGQNVTLSCEQNLNHDAMYWYRQDPGQGLRLIYYSQIVNDFQKGDIAEGYSVSREKKESFPLTVTSAQKNPTAFYLCASSIGTYSNQPQHFGDGTRLSIL.